This T cell receptor (beta chain) was documented in a study of CD8 T cells in ankylosing spondylitis. This CDR3 has 15 amino acids. The V and J ends lost 5 bases and 0 bases respectively, with 14 bases between them. Germline CDR1 KGHSH, CDR2 LQKENI. The study, taken as a whole, reports: The study looked at matched synovial fluid samples from ankylosing spondylitis patients. Disease-linked clones were reported to be significantly enriched there.

5'-RACE, quantitative and with molecular barcodes, yielded the TCR beta libraries. One entry per CDR3 protein, called by TCRdb with MiXCR from the 5' RACE reads. The sample lists approximately 260,000 distinct CDR3 sequences, 15% to 20% occurring once. About this clonotype: Its antigen is unknown.

This TCR was recovered from a male donor with ankylosing spondylitis or in good health (not recorded which). This chain uses TRBV18 with TRBJ2-7; D remains unclear. Material: blood, either unsorted or a sorted T cell fraction (not recorded which). CDR3 in amino acids: CASSSGSSSSYEQYF. CDR3 nucleotide sequence: TGTGCCAGCTCATCCGGGTCCTCTAGCTCCTACGAGCAGTACTTC. The entire variable domain, with the rest obtained from reference TRBV18 and TRBJ2-7, is as follows: NAGVMQNPRHLVRRRGQEARLRCSPMKGHSHVYWYRQLPEEGLKFMVYLQKENIIDESGMPKERFSAEFPKEGPSILRIQQVVRGDSAAYFCASSSGSSSSYEQYFGPGTRLTVT.